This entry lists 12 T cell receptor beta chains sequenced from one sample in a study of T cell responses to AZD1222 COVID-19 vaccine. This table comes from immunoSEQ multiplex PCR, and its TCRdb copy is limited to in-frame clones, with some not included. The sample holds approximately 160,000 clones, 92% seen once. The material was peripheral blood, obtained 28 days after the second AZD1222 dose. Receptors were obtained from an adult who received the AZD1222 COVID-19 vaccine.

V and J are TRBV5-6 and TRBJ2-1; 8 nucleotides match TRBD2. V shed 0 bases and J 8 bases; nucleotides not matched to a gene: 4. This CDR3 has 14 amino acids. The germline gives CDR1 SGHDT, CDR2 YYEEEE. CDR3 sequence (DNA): TGTGCCAGCAGCTTGGCCGGGCGGGGGGATGAGCAGTTCTTC. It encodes CASSLAGRGDEQFF. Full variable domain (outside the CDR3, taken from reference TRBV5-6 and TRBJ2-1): DAGVTQSPTHLIKTRGQQVTLRCSPKSGHDTVSWYQQALGQGPQFIFQYYEEEERQRGNFPDRFSGHQFPNYSSELNVNALLLGDSALYLCASSLAGRGDEQFFGPGTRLTVL.

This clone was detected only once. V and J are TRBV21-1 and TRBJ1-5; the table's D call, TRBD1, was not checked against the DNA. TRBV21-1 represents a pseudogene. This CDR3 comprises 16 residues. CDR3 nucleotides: TGTGCCAGCAGCAAAGGGGGGGACAGGGATGGTCAGCCCCAGCATTTT. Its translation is CASSKGGDRDGQPQHF.

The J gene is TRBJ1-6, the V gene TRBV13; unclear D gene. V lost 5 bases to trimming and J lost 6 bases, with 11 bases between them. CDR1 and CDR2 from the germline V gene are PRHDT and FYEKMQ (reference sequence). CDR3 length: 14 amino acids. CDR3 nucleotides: TGTGCCAGCAGCAGCCGCAGCGGTAATTCACCCCTCCACTTT. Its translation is CASSSRSGNSPLHF. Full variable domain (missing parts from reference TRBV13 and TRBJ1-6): AAGVIQSPRHLIKEKRETATLKCYPIPRHDTVYWYQQGPGQDPQFLISFYEKMQSDKGSIPDRFSAQQFSDYHSELNMSSLELGDSALYFCASSSRSGNSPLHFGNGTRLTVT.

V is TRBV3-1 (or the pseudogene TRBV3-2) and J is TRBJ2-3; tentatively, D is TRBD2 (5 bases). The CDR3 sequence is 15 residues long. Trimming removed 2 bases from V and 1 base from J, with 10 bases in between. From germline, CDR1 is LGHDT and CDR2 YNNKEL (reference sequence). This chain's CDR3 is CASSQPGSGTDTQYF. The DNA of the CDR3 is TGTGCCAGCAGCCAACCGGGGAGCGGCACAGATACGCAGTATTTT.

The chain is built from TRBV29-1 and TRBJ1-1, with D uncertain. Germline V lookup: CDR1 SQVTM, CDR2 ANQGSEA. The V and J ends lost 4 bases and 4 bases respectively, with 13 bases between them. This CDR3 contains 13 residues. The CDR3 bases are TGCAGCGTTGCAACGGGTCTGGGCACTGAAGCTTTCTTT. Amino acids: CSVATGLGTEAFF.

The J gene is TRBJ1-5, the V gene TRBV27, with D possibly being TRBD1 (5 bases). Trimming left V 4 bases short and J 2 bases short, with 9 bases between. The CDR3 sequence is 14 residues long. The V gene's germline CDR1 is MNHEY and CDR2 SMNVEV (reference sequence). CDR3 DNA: TGTGCCAGCAGTTATGCGGGGGGCAATCAGCCCCAGCATTTT. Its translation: CASSYAGGNQPQHF.

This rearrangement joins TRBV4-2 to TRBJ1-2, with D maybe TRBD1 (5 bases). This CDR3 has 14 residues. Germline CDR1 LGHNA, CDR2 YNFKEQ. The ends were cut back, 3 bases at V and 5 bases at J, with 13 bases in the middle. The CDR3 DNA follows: TGTGCCAGCAGCCAGTCCGGGACGGCGTATGGCTACACCTTC. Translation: CASSQSGTAYGYTF.

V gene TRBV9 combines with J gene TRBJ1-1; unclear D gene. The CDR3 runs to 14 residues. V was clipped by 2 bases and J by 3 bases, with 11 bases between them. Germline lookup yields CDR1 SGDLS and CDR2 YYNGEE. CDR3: CASSVLTLDTEAFF. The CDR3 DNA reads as TGTGCCAGCAGCGTTCTGACACTAGACACTGAAGCTTTCTTT. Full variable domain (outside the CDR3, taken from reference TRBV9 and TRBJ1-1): DSGVTQTPKHLITATGQRVTLRCSPRSGDLSVYWYQQSLDQGLQFLIQYYNGEERAKGNILERFSAQQFPDLHSELNLSSLELGDSALYFCASSVLTLDTEAFFGQGTRLTVV.

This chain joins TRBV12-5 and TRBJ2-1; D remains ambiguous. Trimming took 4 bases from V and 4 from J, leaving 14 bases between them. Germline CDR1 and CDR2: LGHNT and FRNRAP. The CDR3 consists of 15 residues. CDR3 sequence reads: CASGSVGWGYNEQFF. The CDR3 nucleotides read TGTGCTAGTGGTTCCGTGGGTTGGGGTTACAATGAGCAGTTCTTC. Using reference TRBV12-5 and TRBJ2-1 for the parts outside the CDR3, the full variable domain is DARVTQTPRHKVTEMGQEVTMRCQPILGHNTVFWYRQTMMQGLELLAYFRNRAPLDDSGMPKDRFSAEMPDATLATLKIQPSEPRDSAVYFCASGSVGWGYNEQFFGPGTRLTVL.

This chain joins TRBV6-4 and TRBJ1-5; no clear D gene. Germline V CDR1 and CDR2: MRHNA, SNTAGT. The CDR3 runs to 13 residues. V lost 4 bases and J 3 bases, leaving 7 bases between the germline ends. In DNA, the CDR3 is TGTGCCAGCAGTGCCTCCCCCAATCAGCCCCAGCATTTT. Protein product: CASSASPNQPQHF.

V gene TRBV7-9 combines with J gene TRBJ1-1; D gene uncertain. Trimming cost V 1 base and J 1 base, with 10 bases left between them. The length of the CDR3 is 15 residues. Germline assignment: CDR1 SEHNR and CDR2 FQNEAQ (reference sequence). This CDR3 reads CASSLEFAANTEAFF. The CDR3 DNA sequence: TGTGCCAGCAGCTTAGAATTCGCAGCGAACACTGAAGCTTTCTTT.

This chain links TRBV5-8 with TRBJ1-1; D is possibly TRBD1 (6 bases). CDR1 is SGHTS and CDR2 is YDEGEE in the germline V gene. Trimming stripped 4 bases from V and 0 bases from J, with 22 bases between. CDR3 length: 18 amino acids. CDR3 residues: CASSAARGARPMNTEAFF. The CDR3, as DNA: TGTGCCAGCAGCGCGGCCCGGGGGGCTCGCCCAATGAACACTGAAGCTTTCTTT.